Presented here are 6 T cell receptor beta chains from one specimen sequenced in a study of shared clonotypes between healthy human individuals. Here immunoSEQ multiplex PCR was the method, and the copy in TCRdb shows in-frame clones only, minus some. Here the sample spans roughly 2.4 million clones, almost 96% being singletons. The sample comprised naive CD4+ T cells sorted from blood. Subset denoted: CD45RA+ positively selected. These receptors were taken from a man aged 18 to 29 in good health.

The V and J genes are TRBV10-1 and TRBJ2-3, with 7 bases lining up with TRBD2. Germline values: CDR1 WNHNN, CDR2 SYGVQD (reference sequence). This CDR3 contains 14 residues. Trimming took 5 bases from V and 3 from J; bases not matched to a gene: 5. Here the CDR3 reads CASSRRERTDTQYF. CDR3 coding DNA: TGCGCCAGCAGTCGGCGGGAGAGGACAGATACGCAGTATTTT.

The V call is TRBV10-3, the J call TRBJ2-7; perhaps TRBD2 as D (5 bases). CDR3 length: 17 residues. V was pared by 0 bases and J by 2 bases, with 17 bases between. Germline lookup yields CDR1 ENHRY and CDR2 SYGVKD. The CDR3 reads CAISESSIQAGTYEQYF. The CDR3 DNA is TGTGCCATCAGTGAGTCTTCTATCCAGGCCGGGACCTACGAGCAGTACTTC.

This chain connects TRBV28 to TRBJ1-2; no clear D. Trimming stripped 6 bases from V and 6 bases from J, with 20 bases between. Germline V lookup: CDR1 MDHEN, CDR2 SYDVKM. The CDR3 has 15 amino acids. The DNA for the CDR3 is TGTGCCAGCAGCAGATACGCAGTTTGGGGAAATGGCTACACCTTC. Translating it yields CASSRYAVWGNGYTF.

This chain uses TRBV19 with TRBJ2-5; TRBD1 matches 8 bases. V lost 5 bases to trimming and J lost 2 bases; unmatched junction nucleotides: 4. This CDR3 spans 14 amino acids. Germline values: CDR1 LNHDA, CDR2 SQIVND (reference sequence). CDR3 DNA: TGTGCCAGTAGTCCCACAGGGGGTCAAGAGACCCAGTACTTC. It codes for CASSPTGGQETQYF.

Turning to this clone: Other DNA sequences of this sample code for an identical CDR3. The rearrangement joins TRBV5-1 to TRBJ2-7, with 9 bases matching TRBD2. Germline V gives CDR1 SGHRS, CDR2 YFSETQ. The CDR3 totals 16 residues. Trimming cost V 0 bases and J 0 bases; bases outside gene matches: 4. The CDR3 sequence: CASSLGSSGSSYEQYF. The CDR3 DNA reads TGCGCCAGCAGCTTGGGTAGTAGCGGGAGCTCCTACGAGCAGTACTTC.

Concerning this clone: This may be a read error, as it is one base from a much larger clone. This CDR3 is also generated by other DNA sequences in the sample. The chain's CDR3 is CASSFGETQYF. DNA for the CDR3: TGTGCCAGCAGCTTTGGAGAGACCCAGTACTTC. The chain is built from TRBV7-2 and TRBJ2-5; D remains ambiguous. This CDR3 is built from 11 residues. Germline V lookup: CDR1 SGHTA, CDR2 FQGNSA. V lost 3 bases, J lost 4 bases, and 3 bases lay in between.